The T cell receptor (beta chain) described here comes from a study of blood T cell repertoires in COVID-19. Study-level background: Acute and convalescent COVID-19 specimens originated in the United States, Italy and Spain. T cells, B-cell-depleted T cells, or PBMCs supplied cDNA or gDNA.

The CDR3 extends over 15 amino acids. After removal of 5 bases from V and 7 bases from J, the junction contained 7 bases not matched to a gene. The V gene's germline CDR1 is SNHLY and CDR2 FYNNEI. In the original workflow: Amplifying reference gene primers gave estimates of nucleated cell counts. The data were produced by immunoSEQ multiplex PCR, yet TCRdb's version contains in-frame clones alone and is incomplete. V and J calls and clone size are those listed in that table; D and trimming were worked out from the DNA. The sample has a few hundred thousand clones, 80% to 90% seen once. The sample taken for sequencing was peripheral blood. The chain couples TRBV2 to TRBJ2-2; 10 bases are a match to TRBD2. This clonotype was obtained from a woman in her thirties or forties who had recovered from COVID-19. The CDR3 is CASSPSGRRGGELFF. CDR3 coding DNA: TGTGCCAGCAGTCCTAGCGGGAGAAGGGGCGGGGAGCTGTTTTTT.